This T cell receptor beta chain emerged from a study of tumor-infiltrating lymphocytes in primary liver carcinoma. Starting material of about 480 ng total RNA yielded TCR beta cDNA via a constant-region primer. Three nested multiplex PCR rounds of slightly modified ARM-PCR generated TCR beta libraries. It was with TRBV1-TRBV30 forward primers and a C-beta reverse primer that the first two PCR rounds were run, at approximately 10 cycles each. TCRdb processed the multiplex PCR reads anew with MiXCR; each CDR3 protein has one entry. This sample has approximately 300,000 distinct CDR3 sequences, with around three fifths found just once. The junction had 3 bases not matched to a gene; V was cut back by 4 bases and J by 3 bases. The germline V gene encodes CDR1 MNHNS and CDR2 SASEGT. The CDR3 length is 13 residues. Blood RNA was derived from unsorted whole blood, and germline DNA was extracted too. Before the operation took place, around 4 milliliters of peripheral blood were collected.

About this clonotype: A much more abundant neighbour one base away suggests this may be a read error.

The sequencing sample was made of peripheral blood. This TCR was recovered from a man aged 40-49 years with primary liver carcinoma and hepatitis B virus infection. The V and J genes are TRBV6-1 and TRBJ2-7, with 7 bases lining up with TRBD1. In DNA form, the CDR3 reads TGTGCCAGCAGTGGAAGACAGGGCTACGAGCAGTACTTC. Translating gives CASSGRQGYEQYF.